The clone carrying this TCR beta chain occurred once. RNA in amounts of roughly 0.5 to 1 ug was reverse transcribed with random hexamers. MiXCR, run by TCRdb on the immunoSEQ multiplex PCR reads, gives a single entry per CDR3 protein. The sample lists approximately 300,000 distinct CDR3 sequences; 89% were seen once. In germline, CDR1 is SEHNR, CDR2 FQNEAQ (reference sequence). V lost 0 bases to trimming and J lost 5 bases; unmatched junction nucleotides: 4. The CDR3 spans 15 residues. The record originates from a study of CD8 T cells in Susac syndrome. The receptor comes from a human donor with multiple sclerosis. The genes are TRBV7-9 and TRBJ2-5; 9 bases match TRBD1. Sequencing used CD8+ T cells from PBMCs. The CDR3: CASSLASGTGETQYF. The DNA of the CDR3 is TGTGCCAGCAGCTTAGCTTCCGGGACAGGGGAGACCCAGTACTTC. The variable domain in full, completed from reference TRBV7-9 and TRBJ2-5, reads DTGVSQNPRHKITKRGQNVTFRCDPISEHNRLYWYRQTLGQGPEFLTYFQNEAQLEKSRLLSDRFSAERPKGSFSTLEIQRTEQGDSAMYLCASSLASGTGETQYFGPGTRLLVL.